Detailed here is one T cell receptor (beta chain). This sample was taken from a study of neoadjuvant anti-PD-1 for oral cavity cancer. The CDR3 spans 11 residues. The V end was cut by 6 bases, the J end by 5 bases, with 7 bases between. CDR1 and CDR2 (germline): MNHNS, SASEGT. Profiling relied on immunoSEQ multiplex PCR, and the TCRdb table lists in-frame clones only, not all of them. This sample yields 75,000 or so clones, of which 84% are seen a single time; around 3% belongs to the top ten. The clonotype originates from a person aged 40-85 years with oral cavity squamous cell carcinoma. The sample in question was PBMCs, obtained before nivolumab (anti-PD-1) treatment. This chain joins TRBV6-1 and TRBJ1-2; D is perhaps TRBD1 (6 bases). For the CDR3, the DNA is TGTGCCAGCAGCCAGGGGTATGGCTACACCTTC. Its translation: CASSQGYGYTF.